This TCR beta chain stems from a study of T cells in Graves' hyperthyroidism and ophthalmopathy (dated by TCRdb to the late 2010s). Notes on the research overall: TCR V-J signatures able to tell the groups apart were searched for in a discovery cohort of around 95 patients, of whom approximately 40 had Graves' ophthalmopathy and roughly 58 had stable Graves' hyperthyroidism. Following sampling, methimazole starting at 30 mg daily was given to hyperthyroidism patients, and high-dose intravenous methylprednisolone was given to ophthalmopathy patients. Whether ophthalmopathy could be predicted prospectively was tested in an independent validation cohort made up of 18 to 20 hyperthyroidism patients plus 17 patients who later progressed to ophthalmopathy. In roughly six Graves' hyperthyroidism patients, the study also compared T-cell repertoires from thyroid tissue with T-cell repertoires from blood. The roughly 91 discovery patients were randomly split 7:3 into training and test sets. TCR Vbeta CDR3 sequencing of 140 or so peripheral blood samples (fewer than 45 ophthalmopathy, roughly 74 hyperthyroidism and 17 progressor patients) is reported in the paper. What the research found in general, with its limitations: In cross-validation, a model built on a 13 V-J signature told ophthalmopathy apart from stable hyperthyroidism with approximately 90% sensitivity and about 81% specificity, and in testing the same model reached 80%/75%. No statistical method was used to set the sample size in advance, and investigators knew the group allocation. Most expanded thyroid clonotypes (frequency above 0.001) were also found in blood, which suggests that blood repertoires may mirror thyroid immune responses. During validation, the model predicted progression to ophthalmopathy a median of approximately 7 months ahead of onset, with almost 71% sensitivity and roughly 72% specificity.

The CDR3 runs 14 amino acids, cysteine and phenylalanine included. The kept DNA is CDR3 alone, 42 bases in frame from the first base. Trimming removed 3 bases from V and 7 bases from J, leaving 12 bases between the germline ends. For CDR1 and CDR2, the germline V gene lists MGHDK and SYGVNS. Amplification of TCR beta CDR3 regions was carried out from RNA transcripts. The first round of RT-PCR for the TCR CDR3 was performed with the HTBI primer set and the Qiagen OneStep RT-PCR kit. Libraries were constructed in a second round of multiplex PCR, after which size selection and purification were carried out. Sequencing of the libraries was done on an Illumina HiSeq2000 using paired-end 100 bp reads. The study's own analysis went as follows. Raw data were processed with SOAPnuke, discarding reads with adapters, uncalled bases, mean Phred below 15, or no exact constant-primer or identifier match. High-quality paired reads were merged using COPE v1.2.5, and each unique nucleotide sequence was defined as a clonotype. MiTCR v1.1 was used to align the clonotypes against IMGT TRBV, TRBD and TRBJ reference segments. Analysis was restricted to V-J combinations with a frequency above 0.0001, which covered 99% to 99.2% of repertoires. A TCS score was defined as the ratio between F50 (clonal expansion) and ExV (chaos), using BLOSUM62-based TCRdist between CDR3 peptides within each V-J. Welch's t-statistics and random forest reduced fewer than 600 V-J features to 13, which were used in a naive Bayes classifier (R e1071). Thyroid-blood repertoire similarity was quantified with the Morisita-Horn index. TCRdb's own reprocessing of the public reads used fastp at Q25 and MiXCR and kept productive beta chains. Identical CDR3 protein sequences are pooled into one entry, listed with their most common genes and DNA. Clone size and V and J calls follow TCRdb, not the original study. The sample table lists fewer than 750,000 distinct CDR3 sequences, about half of them with a count of one. Roughly 7.7% of the sample belongs to the ten largest clones.

Graves' hyperthyroidism was defined as stable when no progression to ophthalmopathy occurred over 18 months of follow-up. Hyperthyroidism patients were newly diagnosed, with disease duration under 2 months, and aged 18 to 65 years. Exclusion was applied to patients with uncontrolled infections, other autoimmune diseases, pregnancy or lactation. Diagnoses were based on clinical symptoms, serum thyroxine and TRAb, thyroid ultrasound and orbital computed tomography. Total RNA was extracted using Trizol reagent, and RNA quality was assessed on an Agilent 2100 Bioanalyzer. This clonotype was counted at least ten times. Its antigen remains unidentified. No clone much larger than this one lies a single base away; base qualities are absent.

Sequencing used peripheral blood or thyroid tissue (not recorded which). The V gene is TRBV25-1 and the J gene is TRBJ1-4; the D gene is not confidently resolved. This clonotype was sampled from a woman aged 18-29 years with Graves' hyperthyroidism. The CDR3: CASSDQGGSEKLFF. The nucleotide sequence reads TGTGCCAGCAGTGATCAAGGAGGTAGTGAAAAACTGTTTTTT. The entire variable domain, with the stretches around the CDR3 drawn from the reference TRBV25-1 and TRBJ1-4 proteins, is EADIYQTPRYLVIGTGKKITLECSQTMGHDKMYWYQQDPGMELHLIHYSYGVNSTEKGDLSSESTVSRIRTEHFPLTLESARPSHTSQYLCASSDQGGSEKLFFGSGTQLSVL.